The 8 T cell receptor beta chains presented below share a single source sample, sequenced in a study of T cells in women clearing cervical HPV infection. Measured with immunoSEQ multiplex PCR; TCRdb has only the in-frame clones, and not every one. In all, the sample yields under 50,000 clones. The specimen sequenced was blood buffy coat. These receptors were obtained from a woman aged 18 to 75 with a cervical HPV16 infection that either progressed to CIN3+ or cleared (not recorded which).

In the case of this clone: The sequenced fragment ends 3 residues before the CDR3 boundary, so the rest is inferred from the germline J gene. The gene calls are TRBV18 and TRBJ1-2; tentative D call: TRBD1 (5 bases). CDR3 length: 14 amino acids. Per germline, CDR1 KGHSH and CDR2 LQKENI. CDR3 residues: CASSPVGRGGDYTF. The DNA read from the CDR3 is TGTGCCAGCTCACCGGTTGGGAGGGGAGGTGAC. Using reference TRBV18 and TRBJ1-2 for the parts outside the CDR3, the full variable domain is NAGVMQNPRHLVRRRGQEARLRCSPMKGHSHVYWYRQLPEEGLKFMVYLQKENIIDESGMPKERFSAEFPKEGPSILRIQQVVRGDSAAYFCASSPVGRGGDYTFGSGTRLTVV.

The part of the CDR3 DNA that was read is TGTGCCACCGGGAGCTGGGGGGAGGAGACC. Encoded protein: CATGSWGEET. The full CDR3 reads CATGSWGEETQYF. The V call is TRBV12-3 or TRBV12-4, the J call TRBJ2-5; TRBD2 is a possible D gene (6 bases). The CDR3 extends 3 residues past the end of the read, so its final part is completed from the germline J gene. The V end was cut by 10 bases, the J end by 5 bases, with 17 bases between. The CDR3 is 13 amino acids.

Concerning this clone itself: The read is 3 residues too short to cover the CDR3 end, so that end is filled in from the germline J gene. The V and J genes are TRBV30 and TRBJ2-2; perhaps TRBD1 as D (5 bases). From germline, CDR1 is GTSNPN and CDR2 SVGIG (reference sequence). The CDR3 totals 15 residues. This chain's CDR3 is CACLTGRTTNEKLFF. The part of the CDR3 DNA that was read is TGTGCCTGTCTGACCGGACGGACAACTAATGAAAAG.

With regard to this clone: Read data end 3 residues before the CDR3 end; the end is taken from the germline J gene. V usage is TRBV6-1 and J usage is TRBJ2-7, with 7 bases identical to TRBD1. The CDR3 extends over 14 amino acids. V lost 1 base to trimming and J lost 3 bases; unmatched junction nucleotides: 3. Germline loops: CDR1 MNHNS, CDR2 SASEGT. CDR3 region: CASSEGGTDYEQYF. CDR3 DNA (partial): TGTGCCAGCAGTGAAGGGGGGACAGACTACGAG.

As for this clone: The read finishes 3 residues shy of the CDR3 end, and the germline J gene is used to complete it. The identical CDR3 is also encoded by other nucleotide sequences in the sample. J is TRBJ1-3 and V is TRBV6-1; D perhaps matches TRBD1 (5 bases). V was clipped by 4 bases and J by 7 bases, with 11 bases between them. Germline CDR1 is MNHNS and CDR2 is SASEGT. The CDR3 has 13 residues. The covered CDR3 bases are TGTGCCAGCAGTGGGGGGGTTGGGAACACC. This codes for CASSGGVGNT. The full CDR3 reads CASSGGVGNTIYF.

CDR3 DNA (partial): TGTGCCAGCAGTGCTGTCAGGGGCTCGAGTGAG. It yields the protein CASSAVRGSSE. The complete CDR3 sequence is CASSAVRGSSEQFF. J is TRBJ2-1 and V is TRBV6-1, with D tentatively TRBD1 (6 bases). With the read ending 3 residues before the CDR3 end, the germline J gene is used to fill in that end. Germline CDR1 and CDR2: MNHNS and SASEGT. Trimming left V 4 bases short and J 9 bases short, with 16 bases between. The CDR3 sequence is 14 residues long.

To note about this clone: Sequencing ends 3 residues short of the CDR3 end; the germline J gene provides the rest. V is TRBV20-1 and J is TRBJ1-6; 10 nucleotides agree with TRBD1. The CDR3 is made up of 14 amino acids. J lost 9 bases, V lost 7 bases, and 9 bases had no gene match. CDR1 and CDR2 from the germline V gene are DFQATT and SNEGSKA (reference sequence). The CDR3 spells CSVKGGQGTSPLHF. The CDR3 bases that were read are TGCAGTGTCAAGGGGGGACAGGGGACTTCACCC.

With regard to this clone: Read data end 3 residues before the CDR3 end; the end is taken from the germline J gene. The J gene is TRBJ1-2, the V gene TRBV19; TRBD1 matches 12 bases. V lost 7 bases and J lost 7; bases outside the gene matches: 7. The CDR3 runs 14 residues. Germline V gene lookup returns CDR1 LNHDA and CDR2 SQIVND (reference sequence). CDR3 DNA, as far as it was read: TGTGCCAGTACCCAGGGGGACAGGGGGCTTGGC. It specifies CASTQGDRGLG. The whole CDR3 sequence reads CASTQGDRGLGYTF.